This entry lists 30 T cell receptor beta chains sequenced from one sample in a study of cytomegalovirus exposure and HLA in healthy donors. A multiplex PCR was run with 60 Vbeta primers and 13 Jbeta primers. Sequencing used immunoSEQ multiplex PCR; TCRdb keeps in-frame clones, though not all of them. In the table there are tens of thousands of clones, roughly 84% of which are singletons. The sequencing sample was made of PBMCs. The receptor set was obtained from a woman aged 18-29 years in good health and CMV-seronegative.

As to this clone: An end of the junction differs from the germline gene, which may be a read error. The chain links TRBV30 to TRBJ2-6; perhaps TRBD1 as D (5 bases). Germline V lookup: CDR1 GTSNPN, CDR2 SVGIG (reference sequence). This CDR3 region has 16 residues. The CDR3 DNA is TGTGCCTGGAGTCCGACACTTATCTCTGGGGCCAACGGCCTGACTTTC. It specifies CAWSPTLISGANGLTF. The variable domain in full, with the rest retrieved from reference TRBV30 and TRBJ2-6, is SQTIHQWPATLVQPVGSPLSLECTVEGTSNPNLYWYRQAAGRGLQLLFYSVGIGQISSEVPQNLSASRPQDRQFILSSKKLLLSDSGFYLCAWSPTLISGANGLTFGAGSRLTVL.

This clone was found a few times. The rearrangement joins TRBV28 to TRBJ2-1; 8 bases match TRBD2. The CDR3 is 16 amino acids. Germline lookup yields CDR1 MDHEN and CDR2 SYDVKM. Losses at the gene ends were 1 base for V and 8 bases for J; bases not matched to a gene: 10. DNA of the CDR3: TGTGCCAGCAGTTTATTGGGGACTAGTCTATCTCATGAGCAGTTCTTC. Its translation: CASSLLGTSLSHEQFF.

The chain uses TRBV27 and TRBJ2-2; 9 positions match TRBD1. The CDR3 consists of 16 residues. Germline CDR1 is MNHEY and CDR2 is SMNVEV (reference sequence). V dropped 6 bases and J dropped 4; count of bases not matched to a gene: 9. DNA for the CDR3: TGTGCCAGCAGCACGCCCCCGGGACAGGGCACCGGGGAGCTGTTTTTT. This encodes CASSTPPGQGTGELFF.

The J gene is TRBJ1-6, the V gene TRBV19; 9 bases fit TRBD1. Looked up from germline, CDR1 is LNHDA and CDR2 is SQIVND (reference sequence). CDR3 length: 18 residues. After removal of 4 bases from V and 4 bases from J, the junction contained 11 bases not matched to a gene. CDR3 sequence reads: CASSTPPGQGGYNSPLHF. The CDR3 DNA follows: TGTGCCAGTAGTACTCCGCCGGGACAGGGTGGTTATAATTCACCCCTCCACTTT.

The V gene is TRBV5-1, the J gene TRBJ2-7; 12 bases fit TRBD2. The V gene's germline CDR1 is SGHRS and CDR2 YFSETQ. The CDR3 consists of 16 residues. V lost 0 bases to trimming and J lost 3 bases; unmatched junction nucleotides: 4. The chain's CDR3 is CASSLGLAGGGYEQYF. In nucleotides, the CDR3 is TGCGCCAGCAGCTTGGGGCTAGCGGGAGGGGGCTACGAGCAGTACTTC.

This clone appeared a single time. The CDR3 here is CASSHFGGSQPQHF. For the CDR3, the DNA is TGTGCCAGCAGCCACTTCGGAGGATCCCAGCCCCAGCATTTT. The chain has TRBV7-6 and TRBJ1-5; D is unresolved. The CDR3 contains 14 residues. Trimming left V 5 bases short and J 7 bases short, with 15 bases between. CDR1 is SGHVS and CDR2 is FNYEAQ in the germline V gene.

The rearrangement joins TRBV19 to TRBJ2-7, with 11 bases that match TRBD2. V was pared by 9 bases and J by 5 bases, with 18 bases of the junction left unmatched. Germline values: CDR1 LNHDA, CDR2 SQIVND (reference sequence). The length of the CDR3 is 17 residues. Written as DNA, the CDR3 is TGTGCCAGCTACCCCCTTAGCGGGAGGGCCGGCTGGGACGAGCAGTACTTC. Translated, it gives CASYPLSGRAGWDEQYF.

On this clone itself: One end of the junction varies from germline; a read error may be responsible. V usage is TRBV5-4 and J usage is TRBJ2-6; D possibly corresponds to TRBD1 (5 bases). The CDR3 loop spans 18 amino acids. Germline loops: CDR1 SGHNT, CDR2 YYREEE (reference sequence). The CDR3 DNA sequence: TGTGCCAGCAGCTTGAAGGCGGCTCCCCTCTCTGGGGCCAACGGCCTGACTTTC. This translates into CASSLKAAPLSGANGLTF.

On this clone itself: In the same sample, other DNA sequences code for this CDR3. The CDR3 region has the DNA TGCGCCAGCAGCTTCGGACAGGGGGCCTACGGCTACACCTTC. Translated, it gives CASSFGQGAYGYTF. V is TRBV5-1 and J is TRBJ1-2; TRBD1 agrees at 11 bases. J was trimmed by 8 bases and V by 2 bases; bases with no gene match: 5. Germline V CDR1 and CDR2: SGHRS, YFSETQ. The CDR3 is made up of 14 amino acids.

The CDR3 loop reads CASSYSRLSRTEAFF. CDR3 DNA sequence: TGTGCCAGCAGTTACTCGAGGTTATCGAGGACTGAAGCTTTCTTT. The V and J genes are TRBV6-5 and TRBJ1-1, with D unresolved. The CDR3 totals 15 residues. Germline V gene data show CDR1 as MNHEY and CDR2 as SVGAGI. V lost 0 bases, J lost 5 bases, and 13 bases lay in between.

V gene TRBV7-3 combines with J gene TRBJ1-1; no definite D call. Per the germline V gene, CDR1 is SGHTA and CDR2 is FQGTGA. This CDR3 comprises 14 residues. With 2 bases removed from V and 0 bases from J, the gap between germline ends came to 7 bases. As DNA, the CDR3 is TGTGCCAGCAGCTTACAGATTTTGAACACTGAAGCTTTCTTT. Its protein is CASSLQILNTEAFF.

V and J are TRBV27 and TRBJ2-7; possibly TRBD1 for D (5 bases). Between the trimmed V and J ends, which lost 2 bases and 3 bases, there was a span of 8 bases. Germline V gene lookup returns CDR1 MNHEY and CDR2 SMNVEV (reference sequence). This CDR3 is 13 amino acids long. The CDR3 bases are TGTGCCAGCAGTTTAGGGGCGGACTACGAGCAGTACTTC. It translates to CASSLGADYEQYF.

This rearrangement joins TRBV28 to TRBJ1-2, with 7 bases fitting TRBD1. CDR1 MDHEN and CDR2 SYDVKM come from the germline V gene. J lost 4 bases, V lost 3 bases, and 11 bases had no gene match. The CDR3 runs 16 residues. Here the CDR3 reads CASSLGGGGGGYGYTF. In nucleotides, the CDR3 is TGTGCCAGCAGTTTGGGGGGCGGAGGGGGCGGCTATGGCTACACCTTC.

V gene TRBV2 combines with J gene TRBJ1-4; TRBD1 agrees at 9 bases. This CDR3 has 17 residues. Germline V gene lookup returns CDR1 SNHLY and CDR2 FYNNEI. The V gene end was trimmed by 6 bases and the J gene end by 2 bases; junction bases not matched to a gene: 10. CDR3 bases: TGTGCCAGCAGCTACAGGGGGCGAGGTGCCACTAATGAAAAACTGTTTTTT. Residues: CASSYRGRGATNEKLFF. Full variable domain (outside the CDR3, taken from reference TRBV2 and TRBJ1-4): EPEVTQTPSHQVTQMGQEVILRCVPISNHLYFYWYRQILGQKVEFLVSFYNNEISEKSEIFDDQFSVERPDGSNFTLKIRSTKLEDSAMYFCASSYRGRGATNEKLFFGSGTQLSVL.

V gene TRBV27 combines with J gene TRBJ1-1, with 9 positions matching TRBD1. V lost 5 bases to trimming and J lost 5 bases; unmatched junction nucleotides: 6. Looked up from germline, CDR1 is MNHEY and CDR2 is SMNVEV (reference sequence). The CDR3 is 14 residues long. CDR3 in DNA: TGTGCCAGCAGTCTCTCGACAGGGGGGACTGAAGCTTTCTTT. Translating gives CASSLSTGGTEAFF.

This chain connects TRBV7-9 to TRBJ2-5; D gene ambiguous. The CDR3 has 17 amino acids. V dropped 0 bases and J dropped 1 base, with 15 bases sitting between them. From germline, CDR1 is SEHNR and CDR2 FQNEAQ (reference sequence). As DNA, the CDR3 is TGTGCCAGCAGCTTAGCTTTGGGCTCTCTCCCCCAAGAGACCCAGTACTTC. Translating gives CASSLALGSLPQETQYF.

The chain links TRBV29-1 to TRBJ2-5; 7 nucleotides match TRBD2. CDR3 length equals 16 residues. The V gene's germline CDR1 is SQVTM and CDR2 ANQGSEA. The ends lost 3 bases at V and 5 bases at J; junction bases unmatched: 15. As DNA, the CDR3 is TGCAGCGTTGACTTCGCTGCGGGAGAGATCTCGGAGACCCAGTACTTC. The encoded protein is CSVDFAAGEISETQYF. Full variable domain (remainder filled in from reference TRBV29-1 and TRBJ2-5): SAVISQKPSRDICQRGTSLTIQCQVDSQVTMMFWYRQQPGQSLTLIATANQGSEATYESGFVIDKFPISRPNLTFSTLTVSNMSPEDSSIYLCSVDFAAGEISETQYFGPGTRLLVL.

The chain joins TRBV30 to TRBJ1-2, with D uncertain. V dropped 2 bases and J dropped 1 base, with 11 bases sitting between them. The CDR3 contains 14 residues. CDR1 and CDR2 from the germline V gene are GTSNPN and SVGIG (reference sequence). CDR3 sequence reads: CAWSQHNYNYGYTF. The CDR3 DNA reads as TGTGCCTGGAGTCAACACAACTATAACTATGGCTACACCTTC.

This chain connects TRBV27 to TRBJ2-7, with D possibly matching TRBD1 (6 bases). Trimming left V 8 bases short and J 0 bases short, with 11 bases between. The CDR3 covers 13 residues. Germline loops: CDR1 MNHEY, CDR2 SMNVEV (reference sequence). CDR3 sequence reads: CASGQGHSYEQYF. The CDR3 DNA sequence: TGTGCCAGCGGGCAGGGACACTCCTACGAGCAGTACTTC.

This sequence joins TRBV18 and TRBJ2-3, with 7 nucleotides matching TRBD2. V trimming: 8 bases; J trimming: 1 base; junction bases outside the gene matches: 6. This CDR3 has 14 residues. Germline V gene lookup returns CDR1 KGHSH and CDR2 LQKENI. CDR3: CASASSGGTDTQYF. The CDR3 DNA is TGTGCCAGCGCCTCTAGCGGAGGCACAGATACGCAGTATTTT.

This clone has a single count. The rearrangement joins TRBV6-1 to TRBJ2-1; weak D call: TRBD1 (6 bases). Germline-derived CDR1 and CDR2 are MNHNS and SASEGT. This CDR3 is 14 amino acids long. Trimming took off 4 bases at V and 4 bases at J, with 11 bases between the two ends. The CDR3 loop is CASSATGGYNEQFF. The CDR3 DNA reads TGTGCCAGCAGTGCGACAGGAGGATACAATGAGCAGTTCTTC.

This clone was recorded only once. The V call is TRBV28, the J call TRBJ1-5; a weak D match, TRBD1 (6 bases). The CDR3 consists of 14 residues. Germline CDR1 and CDR2: MDHEN and SYDVKM. V was clipped by 4 bases and J by 7 bases, with 14 bases between them. This chain's CDR3 is CASSSQGWRQPQHF. As DNA, the CDR3 is TGTGCCAGCAGTTCACAGGGTTGGCGGCAGCCCCAGCATTTT.

With regard to this clone: Compared with germline, one end of the junction differs, possibly owing to a read error. The rearrangement uses TRBV5-6 and TRBJ2-6; perhaps TRBD1 as D (5 bases). The CDR3 covers 15 residues. Germline V CDR1 and CDR2: SGHDT, YYEEEE. The CDR3 DNA reads as TGTGCCAGCAGCTTGGGTCTCTCTGGGGCCAACGGCCTGACTTTC. It is translated as CASSLGLSGANGLTF.

V and J are TRBV30 and TRBJ2-5, with TRBD2 matching over 11 bases. This CDR3 spans 14 amino acids. In germline, CDR1 is GTSNPN, CDR2 SVGIG (reference sequence). With 4 bases clipped from V and 4 bases from J, the junction kept 5 bases outside the gene matches. CDR3 DNA: TGTGCCTGGAATAGCGGGAGGGCCCTAGAGACCCAGTACTTC. Encoded protein: CAWNSGRALETQYF.

The genes are TRBV28 and TRBJ1-1, with TRBD1 matching over 7 bases. V gave up 0 bases and J gave up 9 bases; unmatched junction bases: 19. The CDR3 is 18 amino acids. CDR1 is MDHEN, CDR2 SYDVKM, per germline. The CDR3 bases are TGTGCCAGCAGTTTATGGGGGTCTACCCAGACAGGGTCTTCGAAAGCTTTCTTT. Its protein is CASSLWGSTQTGSSKAFF. The variable domain in full, with the rest retrieved from reference TRBV28 and TRBJ1-1, is DVKVTQSSRYLVKRTGEKVFLECVQDMDHENMFWYRQDPGLGLRLIYFSYDVKMKEKGDIPEGYSVSREKKERFSLILESASTNQTSMYLCASSLWGSTQTGSSKAFFGQGTRLTVV.

The rearrangement links TRBV2 to TRBJ1-2; D remains unclear. Trimming removed 6 bases at V and 3 bases at J, with 5 bases between. The germline V gene has CDR1 SNHLY and CDR2 FYNNEI. The CDR3 is 11 amino acids. DNA for the CDR3: TGTGCCAGCAGGGCAGACTATGGCTACACCTTC. Protein: CASRADYGYTF. Full variable domain (rest looked up from reference TRBV2 and TRBJ1-2): EPEVTQTPSHQVTQMGQEVILRCVPISNHLYFYWYRQILGQKVEFLVSFYNNEISEKSEIFDDQFSVERPDGSNFTLKIRSTKLEDSAMYFCASRADYGYTFGSGTRLTVV.

CDR3 DNA: TGTGCCAGCAGCTTACGCGGGAGGGCCGACAATGAGCAGTTCTTC. It yields the protein CASSLRGRADNEQFF. V usage is TRBV7-3 and J usage is TRBJ2-1; 9 bases align to TRBD2. The CDR3 is 15 residues long. V was clipped by 2 bases and J by 5 bases; unmatched bases: 4. CDR1 is SGHTA, CDR2 FQGTGA, per germline. Looking up the rest from reference TRBV7-3 and TRBJ2-1 gives the full variable domain: GAGVSQTPSNKVTEKGKYVELRCDPISGHTALYWYRQSLGQGPEFLIYFQGTGAADDSGLPNDRFFAVRPEGSVSTLKIQRTERGDSAVYLCASSLRGRADNEQFFGPGTRLTVL.

The V and J genes are TRBV7-9 and TRBJ2-7; 8 bases map to TRBD2. The CDR3 consists of 14 residues. Germline V CDR1 and CDR2: SEHNR, FQNEAQ (reference sequence). The V segment lost 8 bases and the J segment 0 bases; nucleotides outside the gene matches: 6. CDR3 nucleotides: TGTGCCAGCGCCGGGGGGGAGTCCTCCTACGAGCAGTACTTC. Residues: CASAGGESSYEQYF.

This clone was counted between two and nine times. The J gene is TRBJ2-1, the V gene TRBV5-5; 10 nucleotides match TRBD2. Per the germline V gene, CDR1 is SGHKS and CDR2 is YYEKEE (reference sequence). The CDR3 has 16 residues. With 4 bases clipped from V and 3 bases from J, the junction kept 7 bases outside the gene matches. In DNA form, the CDR3 reads TGTGCCAGCAGCCCCGGACTAGCGGACCACTACAATGAGCAGTTCTTC. It codes for CASSPGLADHYNEQFF.

The V gene is TRBV5-6, the J gene TRBJ2-7, with D possibly TRBD2 on 5 matching bases. The CDR3 has 15 residues. Germline-derived CDR1 and CDR2 are SGHDT and YYEEEE. Trimming removed 2 bases at V and 2 bases at J, with 14 bases between. The CDR3 region has the DNA TGTGCCAGCAGCTTTAGTCGGGGAACAACCTACGAGCAGTACTTC. This encodes CASSFSRGTTYEQYF.